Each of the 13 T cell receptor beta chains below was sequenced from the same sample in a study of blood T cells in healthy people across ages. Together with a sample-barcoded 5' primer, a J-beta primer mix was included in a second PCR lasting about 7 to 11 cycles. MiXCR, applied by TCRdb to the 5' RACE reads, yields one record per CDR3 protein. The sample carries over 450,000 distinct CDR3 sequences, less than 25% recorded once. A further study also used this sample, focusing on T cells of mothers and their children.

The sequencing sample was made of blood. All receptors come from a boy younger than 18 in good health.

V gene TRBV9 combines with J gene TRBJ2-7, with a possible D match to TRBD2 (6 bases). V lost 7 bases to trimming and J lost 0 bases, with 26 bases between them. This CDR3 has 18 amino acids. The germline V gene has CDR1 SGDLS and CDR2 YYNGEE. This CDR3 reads CASGPTTGGEDFSYEQYF. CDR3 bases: TGTGCCAGCGGCCCCACAACAGGCGGGGAGGACTTCTCCTACGAGCAGTACTTC.

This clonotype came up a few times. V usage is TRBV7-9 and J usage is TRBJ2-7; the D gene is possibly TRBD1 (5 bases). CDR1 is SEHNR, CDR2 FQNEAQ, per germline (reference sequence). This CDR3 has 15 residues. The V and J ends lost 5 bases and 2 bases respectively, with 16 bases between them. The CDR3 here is CASSPAWGGTYEQYF. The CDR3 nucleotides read TGTGCCAGCAGCCCCGCCTGGGGCGGAACCTACGAGCAGTACTTC.

The CDR3 DNA follows: TGCAGCGCCTGCCCTGACAGGGGGCAATACAATGAGCAGTTCTTC. It yields the protein CSACPDRGQYNEQFF. The V and J genes are TRBV29-1 and TRBJ2-1; 10 bases align to TRBD1. CDR1 and CDR2 from the germline V gene are SQVTM and ANQGSEA. The CDR3 totals 15 residues. V shed 7 bases, J shed 4 bases, and the junction held 10 bases outside the gene matches.

The CDR3 spells CASSLGTYTISGANVLTF. The CDR3 DNA follows: TGTGCCAGCAGCTTAGGAACTTACACTATCTCTGGGGCCAACGTCCTGACTTTC. This rearrangement joins TRBV7-8 to TRBJ2-6; unclear D gene. Germline CDR1 is SGHVS and CDR2 is FQNEAQ. The CDR3 spans 18 residues. Trimming cost V 1 base and J 0 bases, with 13 bases left between them.

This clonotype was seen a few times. Written as DNA, the CDR3 is TGTGCCAGCAGCCCTAACAAGTTAGCTAATGAAAAACTGTTTTTT. Protein product: CASSPNKLANEKLFF. This chain connects TRBV7-9 to TRBJ1-4, with D hard to call. From germline, CDR1 is SEHNR and CDR2 FQNEAQ (reference sequence). V lost 5 bases to trimming and J lost 3 bases, with 13 bases between them. The CDR3 loop spans 15 amino acids.

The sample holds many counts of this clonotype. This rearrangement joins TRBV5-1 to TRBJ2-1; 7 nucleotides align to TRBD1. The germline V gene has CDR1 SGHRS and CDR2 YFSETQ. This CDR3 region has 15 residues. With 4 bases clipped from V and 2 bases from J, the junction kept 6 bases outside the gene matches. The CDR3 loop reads CASSVTGSPYNEQFF. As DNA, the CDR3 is TGCGCCAGCAGCGTGACAGGGTCCCCCTACAATGAGCAGTTCTTC.

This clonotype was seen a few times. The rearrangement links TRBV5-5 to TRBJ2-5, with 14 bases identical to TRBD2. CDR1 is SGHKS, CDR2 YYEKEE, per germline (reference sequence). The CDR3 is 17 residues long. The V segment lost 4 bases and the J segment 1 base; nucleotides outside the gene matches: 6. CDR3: CASSPGTSGGPQETQYF. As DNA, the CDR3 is TGTGCCAGCAGCCCTGGGACTAGCGGGGGACCCCAAGAGACCCAGTACTTC.

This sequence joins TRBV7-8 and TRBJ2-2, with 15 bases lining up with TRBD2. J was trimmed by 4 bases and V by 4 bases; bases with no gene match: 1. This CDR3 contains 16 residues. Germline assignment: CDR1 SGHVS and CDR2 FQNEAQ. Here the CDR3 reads CASSWGLAGGTGELFF. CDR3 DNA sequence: TGTGCCAGCAGCTGGGGACTAGCGGGAGGCACCGGGGAGCTGTTTTTT.

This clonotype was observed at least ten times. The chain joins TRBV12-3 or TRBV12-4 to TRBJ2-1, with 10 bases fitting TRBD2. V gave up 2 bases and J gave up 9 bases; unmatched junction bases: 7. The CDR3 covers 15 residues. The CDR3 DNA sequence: TGTGCCAGCAGTTTATCGGCTAGCGGGAGTTCTGAGCAGTTCTTC. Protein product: CASSLSASGSSEQFF.

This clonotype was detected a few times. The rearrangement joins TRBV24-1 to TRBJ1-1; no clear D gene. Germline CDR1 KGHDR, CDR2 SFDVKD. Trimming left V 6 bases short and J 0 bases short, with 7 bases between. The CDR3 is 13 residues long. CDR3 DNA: TGTGCCACCAGTTCTACAGTGAACACTGAAGCTTTCTTT. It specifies CATSSTVNTEAFF.

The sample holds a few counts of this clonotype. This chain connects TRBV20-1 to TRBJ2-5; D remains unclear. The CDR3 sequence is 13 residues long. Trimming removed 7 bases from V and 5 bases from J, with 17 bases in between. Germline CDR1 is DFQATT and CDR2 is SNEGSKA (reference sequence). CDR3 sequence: CSGWPRMGETQYF. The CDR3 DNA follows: TGCAGTGGTTGGCCGAGGATGGGCGAGACCCAGTACTTC.

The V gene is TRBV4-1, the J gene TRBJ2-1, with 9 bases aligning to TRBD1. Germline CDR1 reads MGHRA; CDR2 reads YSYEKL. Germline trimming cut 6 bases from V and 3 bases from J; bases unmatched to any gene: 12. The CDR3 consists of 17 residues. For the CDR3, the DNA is TGCGCCAGCAGTAGAATACGGACAGGGGAAGTCTACAATGAGCAGTTCTTC. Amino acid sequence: CASSRIRTGEVYNEQFF.

The CDR3 DNA follows: TGTGCCAGCAGTGAAGCTCGTTTACGGGACAGACAAAACACTGAAGCTTTCTTT. This translates into CASSEARLRDRQNTEAFF. The chain carries TRBV6-1 and TRBJ1-1; 7 bases match TRBD1. Germline-derived CDR1 and CDR2 are MNHNS and SASEGT. The CDR3 extends over 18 amino acids. The ends lost 0 bases at V and 2 bases at J; junction bases unmatched: 12.